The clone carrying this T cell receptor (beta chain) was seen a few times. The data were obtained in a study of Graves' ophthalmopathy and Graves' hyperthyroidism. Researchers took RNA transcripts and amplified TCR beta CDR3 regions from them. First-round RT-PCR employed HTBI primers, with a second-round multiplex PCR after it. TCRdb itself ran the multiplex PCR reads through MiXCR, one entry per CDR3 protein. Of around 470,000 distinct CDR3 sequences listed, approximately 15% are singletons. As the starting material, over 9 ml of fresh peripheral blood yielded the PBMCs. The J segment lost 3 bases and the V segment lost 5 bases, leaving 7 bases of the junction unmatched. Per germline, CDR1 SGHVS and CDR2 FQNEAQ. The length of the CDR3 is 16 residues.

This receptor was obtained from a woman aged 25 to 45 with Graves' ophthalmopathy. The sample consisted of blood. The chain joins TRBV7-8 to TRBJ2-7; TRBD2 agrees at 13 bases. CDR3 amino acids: CASSPLAGGPIYEQYF. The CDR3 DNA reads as TGTGCCAGCAGCCCACTAGCGGGAGGGCCTATCTACGAGCAGTACTTC.